This T cell receptor (beta chain) derives from a study of blood T cell repertoires in COVID-19. Study context: COVID-19 samples collected from the United States, Italy and Spain covered acute and convalescent phases. T cells, B-cell-depleted T cells, or PBMCs supplied cDNA or gDNA.

Trimming took off 2 bases at V and 5 bases at J, with 10 bases between the two ends. Germline values: CDR1 WNHNN, CDR2 SYGVQD (reference sequence). CDR3 length: 13 residues. In the study's own analysis: Reference gene primers were amplified, and this amplification served to estimate nucleated cell counts. Clones were read by immunoSEQ multiplex PCR, and TCRdb kept only the in-frame ones, dropping some. The D gene and trimming were derived from the DNA, and the V and J assignments and clone size from that table. This table has about 26,000 clones, over 70% appearing once. This TCR came from a man aged 50 to 60 with active or convalescent COVID-19. Sequenced sample: peripheral blood. This sequence joins TRBV10-1 and TRBJ2-7; D ambiguous. For the CDR3, the DNA is TGCGCCAGCAGTGAGCTCCTTAGTCACGAGCAGTACTTC. This gives the protein CASSELLSHEQYF.